A single sample is the source of the 21 T cell receptor beta chains below, sequenced in a study of response to subunit inactivated influenza vaccine (dated by TCRdb to 2017 to 2018). Preparation of the library involved RT-PCR. Sequencing took place on an Illumina HiSeq 2500. In TCRdb, the public reads were trimmed at Q25 with fastp and aligned with MiXCR, with productive beta chains retained. Rows are unified per CDR3 protein, each entry keeping the most common DNA and genes. This sample holds 600,000 to 700,000 distinct CDR3 sequences; 13% to 15% were observed only once. Jointly, the top ten make up 7.6% of the sample. Source: PBMCs from blood, taken roughly 15 days before vaccination. These receptors were obtained from a man over 45 who received an inactivated influenza vaccine. Donor details come from another sample of the same person, matched by shared clones.

This clonotype was seen a handful of times. J is TRBJ2-3 and V is TRBV9, with a weak D call TRBD1 (5 bases). This CDR3 comprises 16 residues. Germline loops: CDR1 SGDLS, CDR2 YYNGEE. Trimming took off 4 bases at V and 6 bases at J, with 21 bases between the two ends. CDR3 in amino acids: CASSTSVTGSGDTQYF. The DNA for the CDR3 is TGTGCCAGCAGCACCAGTGTCACAGGATCAGGGGATACGCAGTATTTT.

This clonotype has ten or more counts. The rearrangement links TRBV19 to TRBJ2-2; either TRBD1 or TRBD2 may fit D (5 bases each). CDR1 and CDR2 from the germline V gene are LNHDA and SQIVND (reference sequence). The CDR3 is 14 residues long. Trimming stripped 6 bases from V and 4 bases from J, with 12 bases between. The CDR3 DNA sequence: TGTGCCAGTAGGACCGGGACCCGCACCGGGGAGCTGTTTTTT. Translated: CASRTGTRTGELFF.

This clonotype was found a few times. The CDR3 is CASSLGLRLQKLFF. The CDR3 DNA sequence: TGTGCCAGCAGCTTAGGTTTACGGCTCCAAAAACTGTTTTTT. The chain uses TRBV7-4 and TRBJ1-4, with D hard to call. This CDR3 has 14 amino acids. Trimming removed 1 base at V and 9 bases at J, with 12 bases between. The germline CDR1 and CDR2 sequences are SGHVT and SQSDAQ.

This clonotype was observed many times. The chain employs TRBV4-1 and TRBJ2-1; 10 bases map to TRBD1. The CDR3 is made up of 14 amino acids. Trimming removed 0 bases from V and 14 bases from J; junction bases left unmatched: 7. CDR1 and CDR2 from the germline V gene are MGHRA and YSYEKL. This CDR3 is CASSQEGTGAPKFF. The CDR3 DNA sequence: TGCGCCAGCAGCCAAGAGGGGACAGGGGCCCCTAAGTTCTTC.

This clonotype came up a few times. This chain connects TRBV5-6 to TRBJ2-5; 8 positions match TRBD1. The CDR3 is 15 amino acids. Unmatched junction bases numbered 8, after V lost 3 bases and J lost 4 bases. The germline V gene has CDR1 SGHDT and CDR2 YYEEEE. The CDR3 DNA follows: TGTGCCAGCAGCTACATCGGACAGGGATTAGAGACCCAGTACTTC. Its translation is CASSYIGQGLETQYF.

This clonotype was counted between two and nine times. The CDR3 DNA reads as TGTGCCAGCCAGTCCGGGACTAGACCCCTCAAGACCCTTTACAATGAGCAGTTCTTC. This translates into CASQSGTRPLKTLYNEQFF. The chain carries TRBV2 and TRBJ2-1; 8 bases align to TRBD2. This CDR3 has 19 residues. Trimming cost V 8 bases and J 4 bases; bases outside gene matches: 22. Per the germline V gene, CDR1 is SNHLY and CDR2 is FYNNEI.

This chain uses TRBV24-1 with TRBJ2-5; maybe TRBD2 (6 bases). The germline gives CDR1 KGHDR, CDR2 SFDVKD. Between the trimmed V and J ends, which lost 4 bases and 4 bases, there was a span of 18 bases. The CDR3 has 16 residues. CDR3 sequence: CATSETGTGAGETQYF. The CDR3 bases are TGTGCCACCAGTGAAACCGGGACGGGAGCTGGAGAGACCCAGTACTTC.

V and J are TRBV6-1 and TRBJ1-4, with D hard to call. This CDR3 has 14 residues. Germline values: CDR1 MNHNS, CDR2 SASEGT. V gave up 4 bases and J gave up 5 bases, with 11 bases separating them. CDR3 coding DNA: TGTGCCAGCAGTGTTGCCGGGTCGAATGAAAAACTGTTTTTT. Amino acid sequence: CASSVAGSNEKLFF.

The chain is built from TRBV5-1 and TRBJ2-1; D possibly corresponds to TRBD1 (5 bases). Germline V lookup: CDR1 SGHRS, CDR2 YFSETQ. Between the trimmed V and J ends, which lost 4 bases and 5 bases, there was a span of 10 bases. This CDR3 spans 13 amino acids. The CDR3 protein is CASSTRVNNEQFF. CDR3 nucleotides: TGCGCCAGCAGCACCAGGGTTAACAATGAGCAGTTCTTC.

This clonotype was detected a few times. In DNA form, the CDR3 reads TGTGCCAGCAGCCCACATATCCTCGTAGGAGGGAGTAATGAGCAGTTCTTC. As protein: CASSPHILVGGSNEQFF. The V and J genes are TRBV2 and TRBJ2-1; TRBD2 might be the D (6 bases). Per the germline V gene, CDR1 is SNHLY and CDR2 is FYNNEI. V lost 6 bases, J lost 7 bases, and 25 bases lay in between. The CDR3 covers 17 residues.

This clonotype was observed a handful of times. This chain joins TRBV19 and TRBJ2-2; D may be TRBD2 (5 bases). CDR1 is LNHDA and CDR2 is SQIVND in the germline V gene (reference sequence). This CDR3 comprises 16 residues. V lost 3 bases and J 0 bases, leaving 11 bases between the germline ends. In DNA, the CDR3 is TGTGCCAGTAGTATCCGGCCAGCGGCGAACACCGGGGAGCTGTTTTTT. Its translation is CASSIRPAANTGELFF.

The V gene is TRBV29-1, the J gene TRBJ2-1; 7 positions agree with TRBD2. J was trimmed by 6 bases and V by 4 bases; bases with no gene match: 9. Germline CDR1 reads SQVTM; CDR2 reads ANQGSEA. The CDR3 loop spans 14 amino acids. The CDR3 spells CSVVWTRTCNEQFF. CDR3 bases: TGCAGCGTTGTATGGACTAGGACCTGCAATGAGCAGTTCTTC.

The genes are TRBV4-3 and TRBJ2-5; 7 nucleotides line up with TRBD1. This CDR3 contains 15 residues. V shed 1 base and J 4 bases; nucleotides not matched to a gene: 6. Germline V gene data show CDR1 as LGHNA and CDR2 as YSLEER. The DNA for the CDR3 is TGCGCCAGCAGCCAAGGACAGGGTAGAGGAGAGACCCAGTACTTC. Its translation is CASSQGQGRGETQYF.

The rearrangement uses TRBV27 and TRBJ1-6; D might be TRBD1 (6 bases). This CDR3 region has 14 residues. Germline CDR1 MNHEY, CDR2 SMNVEV (reference sequence). The V and J ends lost 5 bases and 8 bases respectively, with 13 bases between them. CDR3 in DNA: TGTGCCAGCAGTCCCGGGGGGGGCCATTCACCCCTCCACTTT. It encodes CASSPGGGHSPLHF.

This clonotype was observed a few times. The V and J genes are TRBV5-5 and TRBJ2-7; no reliable D call. Looked up from germline, CDR1 is SGHKS and CDR2 is YYEKEE (reference sequence). The CDR3 spans 13 residues. Trimming pared 1 base from V and 5 bases from J, leaving 10 bases between. The CDR3 loop reads CASSLRPEDEQYF. The CDR3 nucleotides read TGTGCCAGCAGCTTGAGGCCCGAGGACGAGCAGTACTTC.

This clonotype was observed a handful of times. The chain combines TRBV30 with TRBJ2-2; D may be TRBD1 (6 bases). V dropped 3 bases and J dropped 0 bases, with 8 bases sitting between them. CDR1 and CDR2 (germline): GTSNPN, SVGIG (reference sequence). The CDR3 spans 14 residues. The CDR3 DNA is TGTGCCTGGAGACGGACAGCGAACACCGGGGAGCTGTTTTTT. Amino acids: CAWRRTANTGELFF.

This clonotype was seen repeatedly, ten times or more. V is TRBV11-1 and J is TRBJ1-1; D not certain. V was trimmed by 0 bases and J by 5 bases, leaving 7 bases between them. In germline, CDR1 is SGHAT, CDR2 FQDESV (reference sequence). CDR3 length equals 13 residues. The CDR3 DNA sequence: TGTGCCAGCAGCTTAGCGCCGTCGACTGAAGCTTTCTTT. This codes for CASSLAPSTEAFF.

The gene calls are TRBV11-2 and TRBJ2-3, with D unclear. Germline values: CDR1 SGHAT, CDR2 FQNNGV. Trimming left V 4 bases short and J 0 bases short, with 11 bases between. The CDR3 loop spans 15 amino acids. The CDR3 bases are TGTGCCAGCAGCTCCCCGGCATATAGCACAGATACGCAGTATTTT. Its translation is CASSSPAYSTDTQYF. The full variable domain, rest sourced from reference TRBV11-2 and TRBJ2-3, is EAGVAQSPRYKIIEKRQSVAFWCNPISGHATLYWYQQILGQGPKLLIQFQNNGVVDDSQLPKDRFSAERLKGVDSTLKIQPAKLEDSAVYLCASSSPAYSTDTQYFGPGTRLTVL.

A few counts support this clonotype. The gene calls are TRBV11-2 and TRBJ2-2; 8 bases match TRBD2. After removal of 5 bases from V and 3 bases from J, the junction contained 8 bases not matched to a gene. Germline assignment: CDR1 SGHAT and CDR2 FQNNGV. The CDR3 runs 16 residues. CDR3 amino acids: CASSPNGLADTGELFF. In nucleotides, the CDR3 is TGTGCCAGCAGCCCAAACGGACTAGCCGACACCGGGGAGCTGTTTTTT. Variable domain in full (rest from reference TRBV11-2 and TRBJ2-2): EAGVAQSPRYKIIEKRQSVAFWCNPISGHATLYWYQQILGQGPKLLIQFQNNGVVDDSQLPKDRFSAERLKGVDSTLKIQPAKLEDSAVYLCASSPNGLADTGELFFGEGSRLTVL.

The rearrangement uses TRBV27 and TRBJ2-7, with TRBD1 as a possible D gene (6 bases). Germline CDR1 MNHEY, CDR2 SMNVEV (reference sequence). The CDR3 contains 14 residues. V dropped 2 bases and J dropped 5 bases, with 13 bases sitting between them. DNA of the CDR3: TGTGCCAGCAGTTTAAACAGGGCATGGGACGAGCAGTACTTC. Protein: CASSLNRAWDEQYF.

This clonotype was seen repeatedly, ten times or more. The chain is built from TRBV18 and TRBJ2-7; D tentatively fits TRBD1 or TRBD2 (5 bases each). Trimming removed 2 bases at V and 0 bases at J, with 5 bases between. This CDR3 region has 13 residues. Germline V gene data show CDR1 as KGHSH and CDR2 as LQKENI. CDR3: CASSPGGSYEQYF. CDR3 in DNA: TGTGCCAGCTCACCAGGGGGCTCCTACGAGCAGTACTTC.